The next 25 T cell receptor beta chains were all read from a single sample in a study of T cell clones after liver transplantation. Sequencing used immunoSEQ multiplex PCR; TCRdb keeps in-frame clones, though not all of them. This table holds some 34,000 clones, approximately 96% found once. Sequencing was performed on CD8+ T cells from blood, taken 12 months after liver transplant. The origin of the receptors is a human patient who received a liver transplant. A share of the T cells may be of graft donor origin.

The genes are TRBV27 and TRBJ2-3, with D uncertain. V was cut by 5 bases and J by 0 bases, with 15 bases left in between. Per the germline V gene, CDR1 is MNHEY and CDR2 is SMNVEV (reference sequence). The CDR3 has 16 residues. This chain's CDR3 is CASSIWTGRSTDTQYF. As DNA, the CDR3 is TGTGCCAGCAGTATATGGACGGGTCGAAGCACAGATACGCAGTATTTT.

V usage is TRBV27 and J usage is TRBJ2-1; TRBD2 aligns across 12 bases. The CDR3 contains 15 residues. In germline, CDR1 is MNHEY, CDR2 SMNVEV (reference sequence). Unmatched junction bases numbered 2, after V lost 4 bases and J lost 4 bases. CDR3 amino acids: CASSSGLAGYNEQFF. Written as DNA, the CDR3 is TGTGCCAGCAGTTCCGGACTAGCGGGGTACAATGAGCAGTTCTTC.

The chain links TRBV15 to TRBJ2-2; D gene ambiguous. CDR3 length: 13 residues. The germline CDR1 and CDR2 sequences are LNHNV and YYDKDF (reference sequence). V lost 0 bases to trimming and J lost 7 bases, with 6 bases between them. The CDR3 DNA sequence: TGTGCCACCAGCAGAGATGTAGACGGGGAGCTGTTTTTT. Translated, it gives CATSRDVDGELFF.

J is TRBJ2-1 and V is TRBV10-2; D unclear. The CDR3 has 17 residues. V was shortened by 4 bases and J by 8 bases, with 24 bases between the two germline ends. Per germline, CDR1 WSHSY and CDR2 SAAADI. CDR3 DNA: TGCGCCAGCAGTGTCTCCTTTGACCCAAACCGATTCGATGAGCAGTTCTTC. Encoded protein: CASSVSFDPNRFDEQFF.

V is TRBV7-8 and J is TRBJ2-7, with 9 nucleotides matching TRBD2. V was clipped by 4 bases and J by 3 bases; unmatched bases: 7. This CDR3 region has 15 residues. The germline V gene has CDR1 SGHVS and CDR2 FQNEAQ. The CDR3 reads CASSSSSGRNYEQYF. The CDR3 DNA sequence: TGTGCCAGCAGCTCAAGTAGCGGGAGAAACTACGAGCAGTACTTC.

V is TRBV19 and J is TRBJ1-1, with D possibly TRBD1 on 5 matching bases. CDR3 length: 14 amino acids. V was cut by 8 bases and J by 0 bases, with 13 bases left in between. From germline, CDR1 is LNHDA and CDR2 SQIVND (reference sequence). CDR3 nucleotides: TGTGCCAGTGACTCAGGGATTATGAACACTGAAGCTTTCTTT. As protein: CASDSGIMNTEAFF.

The sample holds one count of this clone. This sequence joins TRBV27 and TRBJ2-1; no reliable D call. The V gene's germline CDR1 is MNHEY and CDR2 SMNVEV (reference sequence). V was clipped by 4 bases and J by 0 bases, with 10 bases between them. This CDR3 has 15 amino acids. CDR3 protein: CASSSPYSSYNEQFF. The CDR3 nucleotides are TGTGCCAGCAGTTCCCCCTACAGCTCCTACAATGAGCAGTTCTTC.

This chain uses TRBV7-9 with TRBJ2-1; TRBD2 aligns across 9 bases. The CDR3 has 16 amino acids. J lost 8 bases, V lost 2 bases, and 10 bases had no gene match. Per the germline V gene, CDR1 is SEHNR and CDR2 is FQNEAQ (reference sequence). This chain's CDR3 is CASSLTLAGSGDEQFF. The CDR3 DNA is TGTGCCAGCAGCTTAACGCTAGCGGGAAGTGGTGATGAGCAGTTCTTC.

The gene calls are TRBV4-2 and TRBJ1-1; no reliable D call. The CDR3 spans 14 residues. Germline CDR1 LGHNA, CDR2 YNFKEQ. V was clipped by 4 bases and J by 4 bases, with 13 bases between them. The DNA for the CDR3 is TGTGCCAGCAGCCCTAGGTTCGGAGTCACTGAAGCTTTCTTT. This translates into CASSPRFGVTEAFF.

This chain links TRBV9 with TRBJ2-7, with TRBD2 identical over 7 bases. The CDR3 runs 17 residues. Germline CDR1 and CDR2: SGDLS and YYNGEE. The junction had 18 bases not matched to a gene; V was cut back by 4 bases and J by 5 bases. The CDR3 loop reads CASSPEGGGPGPDEQYF. The CDR3 DNA follows: TGTGCCAGCAGCCCAGAGGGCGGGGGTCCGGGTCCCGACGAGCAGTACTTC.

The V and J genes are TRBV4-1 and TRBJ1-2; D gene uncertain. V gave up 0 bases and J gave up 1 base, with 15 bases separating them. This CDR3 comprises 17 residues. Germline loops: CDR1 MGHRA, CDR2 YSYEKL. This CDR3 is CASSQDVPLQSNYGYTF. In DNA, the CDR3 is TGCGCCAGCAGCCAAGATGTACCCCTACAGAGTAACTATGGCTACACCTTC.

The CDR3 DNA reads TGTGCCAGCAGCCCTCAGACAGGGGGCGGCTATGGCTACACCTTC. Amino acids: CASSPQTGGGYGYTF. The chain joins TRBV11-3 to TRBJ1-2; 10 positions match TRBD1. The CDR3 runs to 15 residues. Per the germline V gene, CDR1 is SGHNT and CDR2 is YENEEA. Losses at the gene ends were 5 bases for V and 4 bases for J; bases not matched to a gene: 7.

This sequence joins TRBV5-1 and TRBJ1-1; no clear D gene. V shed 3 bases and J shed 3 bases, with 9 bases lying between them. The CDR3 runs 13 residues. CDR1 and CDR2 from the germline V gene are SGHRS and YFSETQ. CDR3 protein: CASSWTGDTEAFF. In DNA form, the CDR3 reads TGCGCCAGCAGCTGGACGGGCGACACTGAAGCTTTCTTT.

This clone was detected only once. The V call is TRBV5-6, the J call TRBJ2-1; 9 bases line up with TRBD1. There are 13 residues in the CDR3. After removal of 5 bases from V and 10 bases from J, the junction contained 7 bases not matched to a gene. The germline gives CDR1 SGHDT, CDR2 YYEEEE. CDR3 sequence (DNA): TGTGCCAGCAGTATTACAGGGGGCGGAGAGCAGTTCTTC. Translation gives CASSITGGGEQFF.

V usage is TRBV9 and J usage is TRBJ2-5; D not resolved. Per germline, CDR1 SGDLS and CDR2 YYNGEE. This CDR3 is built from 12 residues. V lost 3 bases, J lost 0 bases, and 3 bases lay in between. The CDR3 sequence: CASSADQETQYF. In nucleotides, the CDR3 is TGTGCCAGCAGCGCGGACCAAGAGACCCAGTACTTC.

This clone was recorded once. This chain connects TRBV28 to TRBJ2-3; D may be TRBD1 or TRBD2 (5 bases each). The V gene lost 3 bases and the J gene lost 2 bases, with 12 bases spanning the gap. CDR3 length equals 15 residues. Germline V gene lookup returns CDR1 MDHEN and CDR2 SYDVKM. The CDR3: CASSLGDRHTDTQYF. CDR3 DNA: TGTGCCAGCAGTTTGGGGGACCGACACACAGATACGCAGTATTTT.

V usage is TRBV10-3 and J usage is TRBJ1-5; D not certain. Germline CDR1 ENHRY, CDR2 SYGVKD. V dropped 5 bases and J dropped 0 bases, with 11 bases sitting between them. The length of the CDR3 is 15 residues. The CDR3 nucleotides are TGTGCCATCAGTACAGAAAGCGATAGCAATCAGCCCCAGCATTTT. It encodes CAISTESDSNQPQHF.

The gene calls are TRBV6-1 and TRBJ2-1, with D unclear. CDR3 length: 12 amino acids. Between the trimmed V and J ends, which lost 2 bases and 9 bases, there was a span of 8 bases. The germline V gene encodes CDR1 MNHNS and CDR2 SASEGT. CDR3: CASSESRPEQFF. CDR3 coding DNA: TGTGCCAGCAGTGAATCACGCCCTGAGCAGTTCTTC.

As DNA, the CDR3 is TGTGCCAGCAGTGAAGCCTCAGGGTCCTACGAGCAGTACTTC. Amino acid sequence: CASSEASGSYEQYF. The V gene is TRBV2, the J gene TRBJ2-7; TRBD1 is a possible D gene (5 bases). CDR3 size: 14 residues. The V gene lost 0 bases and the J gene lost 1 base, with 7 bases spanning the gap. Per germline, CDR1 SNHLY and CDR2 FYNNEI.

The V and J genes are TRBV9 and TRBJ1-5; perhaps TRBD1 as D (6 bases). The CDR3 has 15 residues. The germline CDR1 and CDR2 sequences are SGDLS and YYNGEE. Trimming took 4 bases from V and 3 from J, leaving 14 bases between them. In nucleotides, the CDR3 is TGTGCCAGCAGCCACTGGCGGGGGCACAATCAGCCCCAGCATTTT. Amino acids: CASSHWRGHNQPQHF.

The rearrangement links TRBV11-2 to TRBJ1-1, with a weak D call TRBD1 (6 bases). The germline V gene has CDR1 SGHAT and CDR2 FQNNGV. This CDR3 region has 15 residues. Trimming removed 5 bases at V and 5 bases at J, with 18 bases between. CDR3 in DNA: TGTGCCAGCAGCCTCAGGGGCATGAGTTATACTGAAGCTTTCTTT. Its protein is CASSLRGMSYTEAFF.

This chain uses TRBV10-2 with TRBJ2-1; 10 bases align to TRBD1. J gave up 0 bases and V 10 bases, and 12 bases lay outside the gene matches. The CDR3 has 17 residues. CDR1 and CDR2 from the germline V gene are WSHSY and SAAADI. The chain's CDR3 is CAIGPGQGTSSYNEQFF. DNA for the CDR3: TGCGCCATCGGCCCGGGACAGGGGACTAGCTCCTACAATGAGCAGTTCTTC.

The V gene is TRBV2, the J gene TRBJ1-5, with D perhaps TRBD1 (6 bases). Deletions cut 4 bases from V and 6 bases from J, with 16 bases between. CDR3 length: 15 amino acids. Germline CDR1 and CDR2: SNHLY and FYNNEI. DNA for the CDR3: TGTGCCAGCAGTGGGGGCAGGGGATCGGGTCAGCCCCAGCATTTT. Residues: CASSGGRGSGQPQHF.

V gene TRBV7-6 combines with J gene TRBJ2-7; TRBD1 aligns across 8 bases. Germline-derived CDR1 and CDR2 are SGHVS and FNYEAQ. The J segment lost 6 bases and the V segment lost 5 bases, leaving 3 bases of the junction unmatched. This CDR3 has 12 amino acids. CDR3 sequence (DNA): TGTGCCAGCAGCAAGACAGGGGCCGAGCAGTACTTC. This translates into CASSKTGAEQYF. The whole variable domain, remainder taken from reference TRBV7-6 and TRBJ2-7, is GAGVSQSPRYKVTKRGQDVALRCDPISGHVSLYWYRQALGQGPEFLTYFNYEAQQDKSGLPNDRFSAERPEGSISTLTIQRTEQRDSAMYRCASSKTGAEQYFGPGTRLTVT.

CDR3 in DNA: TGTGCCAGTAAGACAGGGGGTAGCGAGCAGTACTTC. Translating it yields CASKTGGSEQYF. The rearrangement uses TRBV2 and TRBJ2-7, with 9 bases fitting TRBD1. The V gene end was trimmed by 9 bases and the J gene end by 6 bases; junction bases not matched to a gene: 6. The CDR3 totals 12 residues. In germline, CDR1 is SNHLY, CDR2 FYNNEI.